Listed below are T cell receptor beta chains from one sample, sequenced in a study of blood T cell repertoires in COVID-19. TCRdb's copy holds only in-frame clones and misses some; the assay was immunoSEQ multiplex PCR. The profile shows about 370,000 clones, 70% to 90% of them singletons. The source material was peripheral blood. These receptors all come from a woman aged 25 to 45 with COVID-19, enrolled during active disease. The CDR3 runs from the conserved cysteine through the conserved F or W. The order of the fields is D gene, V gene, J gene, clone size, CDR3 DNA, CDR3 protein. D genes are given only for firm matches. Clone size, where shown, is once, few, many, or a class for clones that have expanded.

>.|TRBV6-5|TRBJ2-7|.
TGTGCCAGCAGCAGGGGACCCAACTACGAGCAGTACTTC
CASSRGPNYEQYF
>TRBD2|TRBV5-5|TRBJ2-1|.
TGTGCCAGCAGCTTTATTACTAGCGAAGATGAGCAGTTCTTC
CASSFITSEDEQFF
>.|TRBV7-3|TRBJ2-1|.
TGTGCCAGCAGCCCGAGTCCCTACAATGAGCAGTTCTTC
CASSPSPYNEQFF
>TRBD1|TRBV2|TRBJ2-4|.
TGTGCCAGCAGCGACGGACAGGGTTGGAACATTCAGTACTTC
CASSDGQGWNIQYF
>TRBD2|TRBV30|TRBJ2-1|.
TGTGCCTGGAGTGTTCTAGCGGGATACAATGAGCAGTTCTTC
CAWSVLAGYNEQFF
>.|TRBV7-7|TRBJ2-7|once
TGTGCTAGCAGCTTAGGCCACGGGAGCTACGAGCAGTACTTC
CASSLGHGSYEQYF
>.|TRBV24-1|TRBJ2-3|.
TGTGCCACCAGTGATCCTCAAGGTCGAAGAGGGCGGACAGATACGCAGTATTTT
CATSDPQGRRGRTDTQYF
>.|TRBV15|TRBJ1-5|.
TGTGCCACCAGCAGAGGGGGGGGCCGCAGCAATCAGCCCCAGCATTTT
CATSRGGGRSNQPQHF
>TRBD1|TRBV2|TRBJ2-7|.
TGTGCCAGCAGTCCTCGGACAGGAGTCTACGAGCAGTACTTC
CASSPRTGVYEQYF
>TRBD1|TRBV6-1|TRBJ1-5|medium-sized
TGTGCCAGCAGTGAAAGTGCGGGACAGGGGTATCAGCCCCAGCATTTT
CASSESAGQGYQPQHF
>.|TRBV10-3|TRBJ2-1|.
TGTGCCATCAGTCTGCAGAACCACAATGAGCAGTTCTTC
CAISLQNHNEQFF
>.|TRBV5-4|TRBJ1-1|.
TGTGCCAGCAGCCGGGAACCGAACACTGAAGCTTTCTTT
CASSREPNTEAFF
>.|TRBV7-2|TRBJ1-1|.
TGTGCCAGCAGCTCCCAGTCGGCTTTGCTCGGGGATGCCGACACTGAAGCTTTCTTT
CASSSQSALLGDADTEAFF
>.|TRBV5-1|TRBJ2-7|few
TGCGCCAGCAGCTTGGCCGGGACAACCTACGAGCAGTACTTC
CASSLAGTTYEQYF
>TRBD2|TRBV10-3|TRBJ2-5|.
TGTGCCATCAGTGCGATCGGGCTAGCGGGAGGAACTCGAGAGACCCAGTACTTC
CAISAIGLAGGTRETQYF
>TRBD2|TRBV7-2|TRBJ2-7|.
TGTGCCAGCAGCACCGGCCCCGGGACTAGCCGAAGAGGGGCCGAGCAGTACTTC
CASSTGPGTSRRGAEQYF
>.|TRBV6-5|TRBJ1-1|.
TGTGCCAGCAGCGTGGACAGTAACACTGAAGCTTTCTTT
CASSVDSNTEAFF
>TRBD1|TRBV29-1|TRBJ2-7|.
TGCAGCGTTTTGACAGGGGCCGGCTACGAGCAGTACTTC
CSVLTGAGYEQYF
>TRBD1|TRBV3-1/TRBV3-2|TRBJ2-1|.
TGTGCCAGCAGCCGGGACAGGGCTTTGGATGAGCAGTTCTTC
CASSRDRALDEQFF